Shown below are 4 T cell receptor beta chains from a single sample sequenced in a study of OX40 agonist ivuxolimab in advanced cancers. TCRdb's table, derived via immunoSEQ multiplex PCR, lists solely in-frame clones and lacks some. Of approximately 72,000 clones listed, about 90% are singletons. The sequenced sample was CD4+ or CD8+ T cells sorted from blood, obtained in a trial of the OX40 agonist ivuxolimab. The source of these receptors is an adult with an advanced solid tumor such as melanoma, head and neck, liver or kidney cancer.

The V gene is TRBV2, the J gene TRBJ1-5; no definite D call. The germline CDR1 and CDR2 sequences are SNHLY and FYNNEI. V lost 3 bases to trimming and J lost 11 bases, with 20 bases between them. The CDR3 spans 15 residues. The CDR3 DNA follows: TGTGCCAGCAGTGAGTCGTTATTTGGCCGGGGAGCCCAGCATTTT. It encodes CASSESLFGRGAQHF.

The chain combines TRBV28 with TRBJ2-5; 8 bases map to TRBD1. V shed 3 bases, J shed 8 bases, and the junction held 14 bases outside the gene matches. The CDR3 totals 16 residues. Germline-derived CDR1 and CDR2 are MDHEN and SYDVKM. The CDR3 sequence is CASSFAPVRGRTTQYF. The CDR3 DNA sequence: TGTGCCAGCAGTTTCGCCCCGGTCAGGGGGCGTACAACCCAGTACTTC.

The rearrangement links TRBV5-1 to TRBJ1-1; 11 bases match TRBD1. V lost 7 bases and J lost 5; bases outside the gene matches: 22. The CDR3 is 19 amino acids. Germline CDR1 is SGHRS and CDR2 is YFSETQ. The chain's CDR3 is CASPRVLRTGGAKSTEAFF. CDR3 nucleotides: TGCGCCAGCCCCCGGGTTCTCCGGACAGGGGGCGCGAAATCAACTGAAGCTTTCTTT. Complete variable domain (other parts from reference TRBV5-1 and TRBJ1-1): KAGVTQTPRYLIKTRGQQVTLSCSPISGHRSVSWYQQTPGQGLQFLFEYFSETQRNKGNFPGRFSGRQFSNSRSEMNVSTLELGDSALYLCASPRVLRTGGAKSTEAFFGQGTRLTVV.

The chain carries TRBV7-2 and TRBJ2-7; 9 positions agree with TRBD2. CDR1 and CDR2 from the germline V gene are SGHTA and FQGNSA. The CDR3 spans 16 residues. After removal of 0 bases from V and 2 bases from J, the junction contained 5 bases not matched to a gene. The CDR3 region is CASSLAASGTTYEQYF. DNA of the CDR3: TGTGCCAGCAGCTTAGCCGCTAGCGGGACTACCTACGAGCAGTACTTC.